This T cell receptor (beta chain) was obtained from a study of T cell responses to AZD1222 COVID-19 vaccine. Findings and limits, study-wide: AZD1222 recipients seropositive at baseline numbered only five to seven.

Profiling relied on immunoSEQ multiplex PCR, and the TCRdb table lists in-frame clones only, not all of them. In the table there are fewer than 120,000 clones, 88% of which are singletons. Worth noting for this clone: Its antigen is still unknown.

Germline V gene lookup returns CDR1 SGHAT and CDR2 FQNNGV. This CDR3 has 13 residues. Trimming left V 5 bases short and J 11 bases short, with 13 bases between. Specimen: peripheral blood, collected on day 0 of AZD1222 vaccination. The sequence was obtained from an adult in good health. This rearrangement joins TRBV11-2 to TRBJ1-6, with a possible D match to TRBD1 (5 bases). CDR3 DNA sequence: TGTGCCAGCAGCCTAGGCCAGGGAACACCCCTCCACTTT. It is translated as CASSLGQGTPLHF.